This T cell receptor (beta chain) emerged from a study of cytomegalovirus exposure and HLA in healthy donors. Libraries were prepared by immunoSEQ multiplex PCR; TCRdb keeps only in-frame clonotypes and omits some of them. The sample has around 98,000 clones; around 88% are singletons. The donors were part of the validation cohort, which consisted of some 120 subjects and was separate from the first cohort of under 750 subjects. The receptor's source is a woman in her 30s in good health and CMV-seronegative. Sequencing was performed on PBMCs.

The CDR3: CASSLRQGHGYTF. CDR3 nucleotides: TGTGCCAGCAGTCTCCGACAGGGTCATGGCTACACCTTC. The V and J genes are TRBV27 and TRBJ1-2, with 7 bases that match TRBD1. This CDR3 comprises 13 residues. V lost 5 bases, J lost 6 bases, and 6 bases stayed unmatched. In germline, CDR1 is MNHEY, CDR2 SMNVEV (reference sequence).